The 17 T cell receptor beta chains below all came from one sample that was sequenced in a study of graft-versus-host responses after intestinal transplantation (dated by TCRdb to the early 2020s). Read against the paper, the sample's time point label means: cells obtained before transplantation from donor or recipient. The method behind the library was the immunoSEQ multiplex PCR assay. In TCRdb, the immuneACCESS table is reduced to in-frame sequences with V and J assigned. These tables do not hold every clone; where another copy was compared, an unresolved V gene accounts for under half, and the others remain unexplained. The sample table contains some 25,000 clones; only one count was recorded for 35% to 50% of them. The ten largest clones capture about 0.7% of the sample. This sample comprised alloreactive CD4+ T cells from a mixed lymphocyte reaction culture, obtained before intestinal transplant. Taken with the paper, the label for cell subset or site translates to: CFSE-low proliferating T cells sorted from roughly six-day pre-transplant mixed lymphocyte reaction (GvH or HvG direction). These receptors originate from a human patient who received an intestinal transplant.

This rearrangement joins TRBV7-9 to TRBJ2-3; D may be TRBD2 (6 bases). CDR3 length equals 16 residues. Trimming pared 1 base from V and 0 bases from J, leaving 11 bases between. Germline lookup yields CDR1 SEHNR and CDR2 FQNEAQ (reference sequence). CDR3 in DNA: TGTGCCAGCAGCTTAGTGGGAACTAGCAGCACAGATACGCAGTATTTT. The encoded protein is CASSLVGTSSTDTQYF.

This chain connects TRBV30 to TRBJ1-5; TRBD1 aligns across 7 bases. J lost 5 bases, V lost 2 bases, and 6 bases had no gene match. Germline CDR1 reads GTSNPN; CDR2 reads SVGIG (reference sequence). There are 14 residues in the CDR3. CDR3 bases: TGTGCCTGGAGTAGGGGACAGACTTATCAGCCCCAGCATTTT. Encoded protein: CAWSRGQTYQPQHF.

The chain is built from TRBV4-2 and TRBJ2-7; 7 bases match TRBD1. Unmatched junction bases numbered 8, after V lost 1 base and J lost 2 bases. CDR1 is LGHNA and CDR2 is YNFKEQ in the germline V gene. The CDR3 runs 16 residues. This CDR3 reads CASSQVVTGVAYEQYF. DNA for the CDR3: TGTGCCAGCAGCCAAGTCGTAACAGGGGTCGCCTACGAGCAGTACTTC.

The chain recombines TRBV7-2 with TRBJ2-5, with 14 bases aligning to TRBD2. Trimming removed 4 bases from V and 4 bases from J; junction bases left unmatched: 2. Looked up from germline, CDR1 is SGHTA and CDR2 is FQGNSA. CDR3 length: 15 amino acids. CDR3 DNA sequence: TGTGCCAGCAGCTGGACTAGCGGGGGGATAGAGACCCAGTACTTC. This gives the protein CASSWTSGGIETQYF.

The V call is TRBV9, the J call TRBJ1-2; 7 nucleotides agree with TRBD1. J gave up 4 bases and V 3 bases, and 3 bases lay outside the gene matches. The germline V gene encodes CDR1 SGDLS and CDR2 YYNGEE. There are 13 residues in the CDR3. Here the CDR3 reads CASSAGQIYGYTF. Here the CDR3 DNA reads TGTGCCAGCAGCGCGGGACAGATCTATGGCTACACCTTC.

This clone showed up just a few times. The J gene is TRBJ1-1, the V gene TRBV7-3; D possibly corresponds to TRBD1 (5 bases). The CDR3 length is 16 residues. CDR1 and CDR2 (germline): SGHTA, FQGTGA. V was clipped by 2 bases and J by 0 bases, with 13 bases between them. CDR3 sequence: CASSLLGQIMNTEAFF. CDR3 coding DNA: TGTGCCAGCAGCTTACTAGGACAAATAATGAACACTGAAGCTTTCTTT.

The rearrangement links TRBV20-1 to TRBJ1-1; D uncertain. The length of the CDR3 is 11 residues. The V and J ends lost 3 bases and 4 bases respectively, with 6 bases between them. The germline V gene encodes CDR1 DFQATT and CDR2 SNEGSKA (reference sequence). The CDR3 sequence is CSASDSTEAFF. The CDR3, as DNA: TGCAGTGCTAGTGATAGCACTGAAGCTTTCTTT.

This chain joins TRBV4-2 and TRBJ1-2; 9 bases map to TRBD1. The germline CDR1 and CDR2 sequences are LGHNA and YNFKEQ. This CDR3 comprises 15 residues. The V gene end was trimmed by 1 base and the J gene end by 7 bases; junction bases not matched to a gene: 7. The CDR3 DNA follows: TGTGCCAGCAGCCAAGTCGTGGGACAGGGATCTGGCTACACCTTC. Protein sequence: CASSQVVGQGSGYTF.

The chain uses TRBV25-1 and TRBJ1-2, with D perhaps TRBD1 (5 bases). This CDR3 has 14 residues. Germline CDR1 is MGHDK and CDR2 is SYGVNS. V was cut by 4 bases and J by 4 bases, with 13 bases left in between. Here the CDR3 DNA reads TGTGCCAGCAGTGGACAGACCCCTAGCTATGGCTACACCTTC. This gives the protein CASSGQTPSYGYTF.

This clone has just a few counts. The J gene is TRBJ2-1, the V gene TRBV4-1; 13 positions match TRBD2. J was trimmed by 9 bases and V by 0 bases; bases with no gene match: 14. The germline V gene encodes CDR1 MGHRA and CDR2 YSYEKL. CDR3 length: 19 residues. The CDR3 bases are TGCGCCAGCAGCCAAGATCCAACGACAACTAGCGGGAGGGCCTTTGAGCAGTTCTTC. It translates to CASSQDPTTTSGRAFEQFF.

The chain employs TRBV6-1 and TRBJ1-2; 8 nucleotides line up with TRBD1. The CDR3 totals 16 residues. Trimming removed 2 bases from V and 4 bases from J; junction bases left unmatched: 9. The germline gives CDR1 MNHNS, CDR2 SASEGT. CDR3: CASSEPQGARIYGYTF. The CDR3 coding sequence is TGTGCCAGCAGTGAACCCCAGGGGGCGCGTATCTATGGCTACACCTTC.

CDR3 in amino acids: CASSLRIFGARSPDTQYF. The CDR3 coding sequence is TGTGCCAGCAGCTTGCGAATCTTCGGAGCGCGCTCCCCAGATACGCAGTATTTT. The V call is TRBV5-4, the J call TRBJ2-3; D not resolved. Germline lookup yields CDR1 SGHNT and CDR2 YYREEE (reference sequence). Trimming pared 1 base from V and 4 bases from J, leaving 22 bases between. The CDR3 runs 18 residues.

The chain uses TRBV6-1 and TRBJ2-2, with D maybe TRBD1 (6 bases). Deletions cut 6 bases from V and 1 base from J, with 6 bases between. This CDR3 spans 13 amino acids. From germline, CDR1 is MNHNS and CDR2 SASEGT. CDR3 sequence reads: CASRTGNTGELFF. DNA for the CDR3: TGTGCCAGCAGGACAGGGAACACCGGGGAGCTGTTTTTT.

This clone was seen a few times. The chain joins TRBV28 to TRBJ2-7; 8 bases fit TRBD1. The CDR3 has 14 amino acids. The trim removed 6 bases at V and 0 bases at J, leaving 4 bases unmatched. Per germline, CDR1 MDHEN and CDR2 SYDVKM. The CDR3, as DNA: TGTGCCAGCAGGCCAGGGGGCCACTCCTACGAGCAGTACTTC. The encoded protein is CASRPGGHSYEQYF.

Turning to this clone: This CDR3 is also generated by other DNA sequences in the sample. The rearrangement uses TRBV12-5 and TRBJ2-2; 7 nucleotides match TRBD1. After removal of 1 base from V and 2 bases from J, the junction contained 1 base not matched to a gene. The CDR3 loop spans 15 amino acids. CDR1 and CDR2 (germline): LGHNT, FRNRAP. CDR3 in DNA: TGTGCTAGTGGTTTGGGACAGGGTAACACCGGGGAGCTGTTTTTT. Protein product: CASGLGQGNTGELFF.

The genes are TRBV18 and TRBJ1-2, with 8 positions matching TRBD1. The germline CDR1 and CDR2 sequences are KGHSH and LQKENI. The length of the CDR3 is 15 residues. V dropped 3 bases and J dropped 0; count of bases not matched to a gene: 3. CDR3 amino acids: CASSPDRGPNYGYTF. CDR3 DNA: TGTGCCAGCTCACCCGACAGGGGCCCTAACTATGGCTACACCTTC.

The chain joins TRBV6-6 to TRBJ1-1; no clear D. Germline loops: CDR1 MNHNY, CDR2 SVGAGI (reference sequence). CDR3 length equals 12 residues. V was cut by 9 bases and J by 0 bases, with 8 bases left in between. CDR3 sequence reads: CASFSVNTEAFF. The CDR3 DNA sequence: TGTGCCAGTTTTTCGGTGAACACTGAAGCTTTCTTT.